A selection of T cell receptor beta chains follows, all from one sample in a study of T cells in Graves' hyperthyroidism and ophthalmopathy. TCRdb reprocessed the multiplex PCR reads via MiXCR and lists one record per CDR3 protein. The table records around 450,000 distinct CDR3 sequences, roughly an eighth of them present only once. The specimen sequenced was blood. Receptors were obtained from a woman between 18 and 30 years old with Graves' hyperthyroidism. Both conserved end residues are part of each CDR3. A D gene is named only where the DNA matches it firmly. The listing skips clone size in some rows; elsewhere it reads once, few, many or a size class.

D,V,J,size,CDR3,DNA
TRBD1,TRBV5-1,TRBJ2-7,many,CASSLFIGTEEQYF,TGCGCCAGCAGCTTGTTCATTGGGACAGAAGAGCAGTACTTC
TRBD1,TRBV6-5,TRBJ1-1,many,CASSYSPRGAEAFF,TGTGCCAGCAGTTACTCGCCCAGGGGGGCTGAAGCTTTCTTT
NA,TRBV6-1,TRBJ2-7,few,CASSLARGGGYEQYF,TGTGCCAGCAGCCTAGCCCGTGGGGGAGGATACGAGCAGTACTTC
NA,TRBV7-2,TRBJ1-3,NA,CASSLALGSGNTIYF,TGTGCCAGCAGCTTAGCTTTGGGATCTGGAAACACCATATATTTT
NA,TRBV29-1,TRBJ1-2,NA,CSVETALYGYTF,TGCAGCGTTGAAACGGCGCTATATGGCTACACCTTC
NA,TRBV12-3/TRBV12-4,TRBJ1-4,NA,CASRPTGPNEKLFF,TGTGCCAGCAGACCGACAGGACCTAATGAAAAACTGTTTTTT
NA,TRBV3-1,TRBJ1-3,many,CASSPTGQGNTIYF,TGTGCCAGCAGCCCGACCGGCCAAGGAAACACCATATATTTT
NA,TRBV28,TRBJ2-3,few,CASSLAEFGTDTQYF,TGTGCCAGCAGCCTGGCGGAATTCGGCACAGATACGCAGTATTTT
TRBD1,TRBV5-6,TRBJ1-1,few,CASSWTGRNTEAFF,TGTGCCAGCAGCTGGACAGGGCGGAACACTGAAGCTTTCTTT
NA,TRBV6-1,TRBJ1-1,NA,CASSGVWQGTTEAFF,TGTGCCAGCAGTGGTGTTTGGCAGGGCACCACTGAAGCTTTCTTT
NA,TRBV27,TRBJ2-5,few,CASSAVASQETQYF,TGTGCCAGCAGTGCTGTAGCGTCTCAAGAGACCCAGTACTTC
NA,TRBV2,TRBJ1-2,NA,CASSEARGNYGYTF,TGTGCCAGCAGTGAAGCTCGGGGTAACTATGGCTACACCTTC
TRBD2,TRBV6-1,TRBJ2-3,few,CASRAGGGDTQYF,TGTGCCAGCAGAGCGGGAGGAGGGGATACGCAGTATTTT
TRBD1,TRBV20-1,TRBJ2-7,many,CSARTGGFHEQYF,TGCAGTGCGAGGACAGGGGGCTTCCACGAGCAGTACTTC
TRBD1,TRBV7-3,TRBJ2-1,few,CAGSLSGGQAKNNEQFF,TGTGCCGGCAGCTTAAGTGGAGGACAGGCTAAAAACAATGAGCAGTTCTTC
TRBD1,TRBV20-1,TRBJ1-1,many,CSAIDRDRGGTEAFF,TGCAGTGCAATAGACCGGGACAGGGGGGGCACTGAAGCTTTCTTT
TRBD2,TRBV6-1,TRBJ2-5,NA,CASTPGGSGRGETQYF,TGTGCCAGCACCCCCGGGGGTAGCGGGAGAGGGGAGACCCAGTACTTC
TRBD1,TRBV11-2,TRBJ1-1,many,CASSDRDSNTEAFF,TGTGCCAGCAGCGATCGGGACAGCAACACTGAAGCTTTCTTT
NA,TRBV18,TRBJ1-1,many,CASSLISRDTEAFF,TGTGCCAGCTCACTGATATCCAGGGACACTGAAGCTTTCTTT
NA,TRBV28,TRBJ1-5,many,CASSFGGHDQPQHF,TGTGCCAGCAGTTTCGGGGGTCACGATCAGCCCCAGCATTTT
NA,TRBV5-6,TRBJ2-5,NA,CASSPRGGRRQETQYF,TGTGCCAGCAGCCCAAGGGGTGGCAGGCGGCAAGAGACCCAGTACTTC
TRBD2,TRBV30,TRBJ2-7,many,CAWSVRGLAGPGGYEQYF,TGTGCCTGGAGTGTGCGGGGACTAGCGGGACCTGGGGGCTACGAGCAGTACTTC
TRBD1,TRBV7-3,TRBJ2-2,many,CASSLDRGSTGELFF,TGTGCCAGCAGCTTGGACAGGGGAAGCACCGGGGAGCTGTTTTTT
NA,TRBV11-1,TRBJ2-2,many,CASSLRSRGSTGELFF,TGTGCCAGCAGCTTAAGGTCGCGCGGTTCCACCGGGGAGCTGTTTTTT
TRBD2,TRBV12-3/TRBV12-4,TRBJ2-1,many,CASSFPGGSYNEQFF,TGTGCCAGCAGTTTCCCGGGAGGCTCCTACAATGAGCAGTTCTTC
NA,TRBV20-1,TRBJ1-6,few,CSARGGPQLNSPLHF,TGCAGTGCTAGAGGAGGGCCCCAGCTAAATTCACCCCTCCACTTT
NA,TRBV2,TRBJ2-5,many,CASSGFSETQYF,TGTGCCAGCAGTGGGTTTTCAGAGACCCAGTACTTC
NA,TRBV12-3/TRBV12-4,TRBJ1-6,many,CATSTGSSYNSPLHF,TGTGCCACGTCAACAGGGAGCTCCTATAATTCACCCCTCCACTTT
TRBD1,TRBV20-1,TRBJ1-2,many,CSAEDRGQHYGYTF,TGCAGTGCTGAGGACAGGGGGCAGCACTATGGCTACACCTTC
NA,TRBV28,TRBJ1-1,many,CASSLYGGADTEAFF,TGTGCCAGCAGTTTATACGGGGGCGCGGACACTGAAGCTTTCTTT
NA,TRBV2,TRBJ2-3,many,CASSEGAGRTDTQYF,TGTGCCAGCAGTGAGGGGGCGGGACGCACAGATACGCAGTATTTT
NA,TRBV19,TRBJ2-7,NA,CASSARDRNSYEQYF,TGTGCCAGTAGTGCGAGGGACCGAAACTCCTACGAGCAGTACTTC
NA,TRBV11-2,TRBJ1-2,many,CASSPPGRHYGYTF,TGTGCCAGCAGCCCCCCTGGGAGGCACTATGGCTACACCTTC
NA,TRBV7-2,TRBJ2-7,many,CASSLTRDYSYEQYF,TGTGCCAGCAGCTTAACGCGGGATTATTCCTACGAGCAGTACTTC
NA,TRBV6-1,TRBJ1-6,few,CASSEWEASSYNSPLHF,TGTGCCAGCAGTGAATGGGAAGCGAGCTCCTATAATTCACCCCTCCACTTT
TRBD1,TRBV3-1,TRBJ2-1,NA,CASSQEGGDRGHEQFF,TGTGCCAGCAGCCAAGAGGGGGGGGACAGGGGACATGAGCAGTTCTTC
NA,TRBV27,TRBJ1-2,many,CASSSAGRSLNYGYTF,TGTGCCAGCAGTTCCGCGGGACGGTCCTTGAACTATGGCTACACCTTC
NA,TRBV20-1,TRBJ2-7,many,CSARGTNPYEQYF,TGCAGTGCGCGAGGGACAAATCCCTACGAGCAGTACTTC
NA,TRBV19,TRBJ1-1,few,CASSIRAVTTEAFF,TGTGCCAGTAGTATCCGGGCTGTGACCACTGAAGCTTTCTTT
NA,TRBV12-3/TRBV12-4,TRBJ1-1,many,CASSLSPGPLTEAFF,TGTGCCAGCAGTTTAAGTCCCGGCCCCCTCACTGAAGCTTTCTTT
NA,TRBV12-3/TRBV12-4,TRBJ1-5,many,CASSQDSSNQPQHF,TGTGCCAGCAGTCAAGACAGCAGCAATCAGCCCCAGCATTTT